What follows describes a single T cell receptor (beta chain). The CDR3 length is 16 residues. Germline V gene data show CDR1 as SGHAT and CDR2 as FQDESV (reference sequence). J gave up 0 bases and V 1 base, and 2 bases lay outside the gene matches. This sample stems from a study of blood T cell repertoires in COVID-19. The overall study: Sites in the United States, Italy and Spain provided acute and convalescent COVID-19 samples. PBMCs, B-cell-depleted T cells, or T cells were the source of the cDNA or gDNA that made up the material.

Patients in Seattle were enrolled during active infection, then followed longitudinally. Authors' processing steps: From reference gene primer amplification, estimates of nucleated cell counts were derived. Produced via immunoSEQ multiplex PCR; TCRdb's table is partial and in-frame only. V, J and clone size derive from that table, while D and trimming were established from the DNA sequence. The sample holds 180,000 or so clones, roughly 79% seen once. V is TRBV11-1 and J is TRBJ2-2, with TRBD1 matching over 7 bases. Sequenced material: peripheral blood. The receptor comes from a woman aged 40 to 55 with COVID-19, enrolled during active disease. The CDR3 sequence: CASSLGDRPNTGELFF. The CDR3, as DNA: TGTGCCAGCAGCTTAGGGGACAGACCGAACACCGGGGAGCTGTTTTTT.